This T cell receptor (beta chain) was recorded in a study of shared clonotypes between healthy human individuals. Study-level findings and limits: Clonotype sharing levels among donors were expected to vary with sequencing depth. Generally, naive subsets came out with larger estimated richness than memory subsets. Between a few donors, naive CD4 clonotypes were shared at a level of about 5%.

Germline V gene data show CDR1 as SGHRS and CDR2 as YFSETQ. The CDR3 is 15 residues long. V lost 0 bases to trimming and J lost 3 bases; unmatched junction nucleotides: 5. Original methodology: ImmunoSEQ sequences covered only the junction and lacked quality scores; filtering therefore differed. The method was immunoSEQ multiplex PCR; TCRdb's version includes in-frame clones alone and lacks a portion of them. V, J and clone size reflect that table, while D and trimming were determined from the DNA. Of about 2.1 million clones listed, 90% to 95% are singletons. Naivety among CD8 cells was defined by CD45RO negativity and positive CCR7 selection, thereby excluding terminally differentiated effector memory CD45RA+ cells. Concerning this clone: Its antigen is unknown.

This TCR came from a man between 18 and 35 years old in good health. Some clones in this sample may be carry-over from other donors' samples. Sequenced material: naive CD8+ T cells from PBMCs. The chain has TRBV5-1 and TRBJ1-1; TRBD1 matches at 7 bases. CDR3 nucleotides: TGCGCCAGCAGCTTGGGGTTTCAGGGGGACACTGAAGCTTTCTTT. Its protein is CASSLGFQGDTEAFF. The full variable domain, completed using reference TRBV5-1 and TRBJ1-1, is KAGVTQTPRYLIKTRGQQVTLSCSPISGHRSVSWYQQTPGQGLQFLFEYFSETQRNKGNFPGRFSGRQFSNSRSEMNVSTLELGDSALYLCASSLGFQGDTEAFFGQGTRLTVV.